This TCR beta chain was recorded in a study of spatial heterogeneity in lung cancer (dated by TCRdb to the late 2010s). The study in broad terms: More beta-chain than alpha-chain transcripts were consistently detected, likely reflecting higher beta-chain transcript abundance. In the raw uncorrected reads, each unique combination of TCR and UMI appeared more than ten times on average. TCR alpha and beta repertoires were quantitatively compared across multiple tumor regions, matched nontumor lung and blood in non-small cell lung cancer. Nonsynonymous mutation counts, determined by whole-exome sequencing of tumor tissue, were related to features of the TCR repertoire. At surgery, about 210 tumor regions, some 61 matched nontumor lung samples and 50 to 60 PBMC samples were TCR-sequenced for both alpha and beta chains. The research as a whole found: Additional single-cell paired TCR alpha and beta sequencing was considered necessary to confirm, at a functional level, the hypothesis that regional TCRs recognize regional mutations.

This clonotype was detected only a few times. It lacks a known antigen. Base qualities are not provided; no much larger clone lies one nucleotide away. Libraries were prepared through 5' RACE. For sequencing, a NextSeq 500 was employed. The TCR library protocol attached a unique molecular identifier to each TCR cDNA molecule to allow correction of PCR and sequencing errors. Processing in the source paper ran as follows. TCR identification, UMI-based error correction and CDR3 extraction were all carried out with Decombinator tools. Expanded TCRs were defined as those above a frequency of 2 per 1,000, corresponding to the top 1% of the tumor frequency distribution. Renyi diversity was computed with the R vegan package after each repertoire had been subsampled 100 times to 5,000 TCRs. CDR3 similarity networks were built from amino acid triplet string-kernel similarity, connecting CDR3s with pairwise similarity above 0.82. The public reads were run again by TCRdb, first through fastp at Q25 and then through MiXCR, and only productive beta chains were kept. CDR3 protein duplicates are merged, each entry listing the most common genes and DNA. Clone size and V and J calls follow TCRdb, not the original study. Here the sample has approximately 6,300 distinct CDR3 sequences; 7.8% occur a single time. Less than 20% of the sample is held by the ten biggest clonotypes.

The time point label, read with the paper, signifies: sample taken at primary tumor resection. The donors were fewer than 90 patients from the lung TRACERx cohort who had early-stage, untreated non-small cell lung cancer. Without any cell sorting, TCR sequencing was performed on whole RNA extracted either from tumor and nontumor lung tissue or from cryopreserved PBMC samples. A patient was chosen for TCR sequencing only when enough RNA was available from at least two tumor regions. A lung pathologist reviewed the tumor and adjacent nontumor lung specimens before the specimens were selected. The receptor comes from a female donor with early-stage non-small cell lung cancer. Sequencing used normal lung tissue next to the tumor, obtained at surgery.

CDR3 protein: CAIRGEVERYGYTF. The DNA reads as follows: TGTGCCATCAGAGGAGAGGTGGAGCGCTATGGCTACACCTTC. This sequence uses TRBV10-3 and TRBJ1-2; the D gene cannot be resolved reliably. CDR1 and CDR2 are drawn from the germline V gene: ENHRY, SYGVKD. The V and J ends are trimmed by 6 bases and 4 bases, leaving 15 bases between them. From the cysteine through the phenylalanine, the CDR3 covers 14 amino acids. The retained sequence is limited to the CDR3, 42 bases, with the frame set at the first base.